The entry below describes one TCR beta chain. The sample comes from a study of control samples from healthy donors and cancer patients. CDR1 and CDR2 from the germline V gene are SEHNR and FQNEAQ (reference sequence). CDR3 length: 14 residues. The V segment lost 3 bases and the J segment 5 bases; nucleotides outside the gene matches: 2. Data came from immunoSEQ multiplex PCR; TCRdb stores just in-frame clones and leaves some out. The sample consists of over 150,000 clones, roughly 95% of them appearing once. The TCR originated in a woman under 40 in good health. Sequenced material: blood. J is TRBJ2-1 and V is TRBV7-9; 9 bases align to TRBD2. CDR3 nucleotide sequence: TGTGCCAGCAGCTTGGCGGGGGGGCACAATGAGCAGTTCTTC. It yields the protein CASSLAGGHNEQFF.